This entry lists 27 T cell receptor beta chains sequenced from one sample in a study of radiotherapy plus CTLA-4 blockade in lung cancer. Produced via immunoSEQ multiplex PCR; TCRdb's table is partial and in-frame only. In the table there are 35,000 to 40,000 clones, just under 75% of which are singletons. Sequencing used peripheral blood, obtained from a patient treated with radiotherapy plus ipilimumab. The receptors derive from a human donor with non-small cell lung cancer who had stable disease on radiotherapy plus ipilimumab.

This chain connects TRBV18 to TRBJ2-3, with D uncertain. Germline-derived CDR1 and CDR2 are KGHSH and LQKENI. CDR3 length: 13 amino acids. Trimming removed 0 bases at V and 6 bases at J, with 7 bases between. In DNA, the CDR3 is TGTGCCAGCTCACCACCCGGGTCTGATACGCAGTATTTT. It yields the protein CASSPPGSDTQYF.

This clone has more than one count but fewer than ten. This rearrangement joins TRBV2 to TRBJ2-7; possible D gene TRBD1, 6 bases. CDR1 and CDR2 (germline): SNHLY, FYNNEI. V lost 7 bases and J lost 3, with 16 bases in between. The CDR3 runs 14 residues. The CDR3 coding sequence is TGTGCCAGCAAAGACGGGGACACCTTCTACGAGCAGTACTTC. This sequence encodes CASKDGDTFYEQYF.

This sequence joins TRBV5-6 and TRBJ1-2; D remains ambiguous. Between the trimmed V and J ends, which lost 4 bases and 3 bases, there was a span of 10 bases. This CDR3 has 13 amino acids. Germline V gene lookup returns CDR1 SGHDT and CDR2 YYEEEE. This CDR3 is CASSHWGDYGYTF. In DNA form, the CDR3 reads TGTGCCAGCAGCCACTGGGGAGACTATGGCTACACCTTC. Drawing the rest from reference TRBV5-6 and TRBJ1-2, the complete variable domain is DAGVTQSPTHLIKTRGQQVTLRCSPKSGHDTVSWYQQALGQGPQFIFQYYEEEERQRGNFPDRFSGHQFPNYSSELNVNALLLGDSALYLCASSHWGDYGYTFGSGTRLTVV.

The chain combines TRBV7-9 with TRBJ1-5, with TRBD1 matching 8 bases. Germline lookup yields CDR1 SEHNR and CDR2 FQNEAQ (reference sequence). Unmatched junction bases numbered 14, after V lost 4 bases and J lost 6 bases. This CDR3 is 17 amino acids long. CDR3 loop: CASSWAGGQGAPQPQHF. CDR3 nucleotide sequence: TGTGCCAGCAGCTGGGCGGGTGGGCAGGGGGCGCCTCAGCCCCAGCATTTT.

V is TRBV15 and J is TRBJ2-2, with 8 bases that match TRBD1. The V gene's germline CDR1 is LNHNV and CDR2 YYDKDF (reference sequence). V gave up 2 bases and J gave up 6 bases; unmatched junction bases: 2. The CDR3 has 14 residues. Written as DNA, the CDR3 is TGTGCCACCAGCAGAACACAGGGGGCCGGGGAGCTGTTTTTT. It specifies CATSRTQGAGELFF.

V is TRBV7-8 and J is TRBJ2-5; 10 bases map to TRBD2. V was clipped by 8 bases and J by 7 bases; unmatched bases: 10. The CDR3 consists of 14 residues. The germline CDR1 and CDR2 sequences are SGHVS and FQNEAQ. CDR3 amino acids: CASRTSGRGGTQYF. The CDR3 DNA reads TGTGCCAGCCGGACTAGCGGTCGTGGGGGGACCCAGTACTTC.

The genes are TRBV2 and TRBJ2-7; perhaps TRBD1 as D (6 bases). This CDR3 contains 11 residues. Germline CDR1 reads SNHLY; CDR2 reads FYNNEI. The V end lost 7 bases, the J end lost 7 bases, and 11 bases lay between the germline ends. DNA of the CDR3: TGTGCCAGCACCCAAGGACAGGAGCAGTACTTC. Its translation is CASTQGQEQYF.

This clone has only a few counts. The chain is built from TRBV29-1 and TRBJ2-1; tentative D call: TRBD1 (6 bases). Trimming left V 3 bases short and J 5 bases short, with 20 bases between. The CDR3 consists of 16 residues. The germline CDR1 and CDR2 sequences are SQVTM and ANQGSEA. CDR3 nucleotide sequence: TGCAGCGTTGATCTCTTCGGCAGGGGAAGGAACAATGAGCAGTTCTTC. Translation: CSVDLFGRGRNNEQFF.

The V and J genes are TRBV6-5 and TRBJ1-2; perhaps TRBD1 as D (6 bases). From germline, CDR1 is MNHEY and CDR2 SVGAGI. CDR3 size: 15 residues. The germline V and J ends were trimmed by 7 bases and 1 base, with 16 bases remaining between them. CDR3 nucleotides: TGTGCCAGCACCGAAAGGGCAGGGGATAACTATGGCTACACCTTC. Its protein product is CASTERAGDNYGYTF.

This clone was observed a few times. The CDR3 bases are TGTGCCAGCAGCTTGGGTCAGGGAAACTATGGCTACACCTTC. Protein product: CASSLGQGNYGYTF. V is TRBV5-6 and J is TRBJ1-2, with a tentative D call TRBD1 (5 bases). Per germline, CDR1 SGHDT and CDR2 YYEEEE. The V end lost 0 bases, the J end lost 2 bases, and 8 bases lay between the germline ends. The CDR3 extends over 14 amino acids. Combining the CDR3 with reference TRBV5-6 and TRBJ1-2 gives the whole variable domain DAGVTQSPTHLIKTRGQQVTLRCSPKSGHDTVSWYQQALGQGPQFIFQYYEEEERQRGNFPDRFSGHQFPNYSSELNVNALLLGDSALYLCASSLGQGNYGYTFGSGTRLTVV.

V usage is TRBV7-2 and J usage is TRBJ2-5; perhaps TRBD2 as D (5 bases). The J call may not be correct, given that the DNA end is closer to TRBJ2-7. The CDR3 totals 14 residues. Per the germline V gene, CDR1 is SGHTA and CDR2 is FQGNSA. The CDR3: CASSLRLAVNEQYF. The CDR3 nucleotides are TGTGCCAGCAGCTTACGGCTAGCCGTCAACGAGCAGTACTTC.

The chain links TRBV5-4 to TRBJ1-2; TRBD1 might be the D (6 bases). The CDR3 length is 15 residues. The ends were cut back, 0 bases at V and 2 bases at J, with 11 bases in the middle. Germline assignment: CDR1 SGHNT and CDR2 YYREEE (reference sequence). CDR3 sequence (DNA): TGTGCCAGCAGCTTGGCCGGGACACCAAACTATGGCTACACCTTC. Translated: CASSLAGTPNYGYTF.

A few counts support this clone. The chain carries TRBV30 and TRBJ1-1, with D uncertain. Trimming took 8 bases from V and 11 from J, leaving 18 bases between them. CDR1 is GTSNPN and CDR2 is SVGIG in the germline V gene (reference sequence). There are 11 residues in the CDR3. Here the CDR3 DNA reads TGTGCCGTAAGTGCCATCCGAGAGGCTTTCTTT. It yields the protein CAVSAIREAFF.

The genes are TRBV6-1 and TRBJ1-2; 8 bases are a match to TRBD1. The CDR3 totals 20 residues. V was clipped by 4 bases and J by 0 bases; unmatched bases: 19. Germline V gives CDR1 MNHNS, CDR2 SASEGT. CDR3 residues: CASSALRRGQGAGTNYGYTF. In DNA form, the CDR3 reads TGTGCCAGCAGTGCCCTACGAAGAGGGCAGGGGGCCGGCACTAACTATGGCTACACCTTC.

This clone was recorded only once. V and J are TRBV5-1 and TRBJ2-2; perhaps TRBD1 as D (7 bases). The CDR3 covers 13 residues. The V and J ends lost 7 bases and 5 bases respectively, with 12 bases between them. Per germline, CDR1 SGHRS and CDR2 YFSETQ. The CDR3 nucleotides read TGCGCCAGCCAACAGGGGAGGACCGGGGAGCTGTTTTTT. Translated: CASQQGRTGELFF.

The chain combines TRBV6-1 with TRBJ2-5; 7 bases are a match to TRBD2. This CDR3 has 15 residues. V gave up 5 bases and J gave up 5 bases; unmatched junction bases: 11. The germline V gene has CDR1 MNHNS and CDR2 SASEGT. The CDR3 here is CASSPNRGVGETQYF. As DNA, the CDR3 is TGTGCCAGCAGTCCGAACCGGGGGGTAGGCGAGACCCAGTACTTC.

This chain connects TRBV15 to TRBJ1-5; no clear D gene. Trimming took off 0 bases at V and 6 bases at J, with 12 bases between the two ends. Germline-derived CDR1 and CDR2 are LNHNV and YYDKDF (reference sequence). The CDR3 spans 15 residues. CDR3: CATSREGREGQPQHF. The CDR3 DNA follows: TGTGCCACCAGCAGAGAGGGGAGGGAGGGTCAGCCCCAGCATTTT.

This clone is a singleton in its sample. This chain links TRBV6-5 with TRBJ1-2; D possibly corresponds to TRBD1 (5 bases). Trimming removed 0 bases from V and 7 bases from J, with 12 bases in between. The CDR3 sequence is 14 residues long. Germline V gene sequence: CDR1 MNHEY, CDR2 SVGAGI. For the CDR3, the DNA is TGTGCCAGCAGTTACTCGTGGGGGGACGGTGGCTACACCTTC. Amino acid sequence: CASSYSWGDGGYTF.

The V gene is TRBV4-1, the J gene TRBJ2-3; D is unclear. Germline-derived CDR1 and CDR2 are MGHRA and YSYEKL. CDR3 length: 15 amino acids. The V gene lost 2 bases and the J gene lost 0 bases, with 9 bases spanning the gap. The CDR3, as DNA: TGCGCCAGCAGCCAACGTCTTTCTAGCACAGATACGCAGTATTTT. This codes for CASSQRLSSTDTQYF.

The chain is built from TRBV5-1 and TRBJ1-2; D is unclear. This CDR3 is 13 amino acids long. Germline CDR1 SGHRS, CDR2 YFSETQ. Trimming took off 2 bases at V and 6 bases at J, with 11 bases between the two ends. CDR3 protein: CASSFSDKNGYTF. The CDR3 DNA reads as TGCGCCAGCAGCTTCAGTGACAAAAATGGCTACACCTTC.

The chain couples TRBV30 to TRBJ1-2; 7 bases fit TRBD1. Germline V gene data show CDR1 as GTSNPN and CDR2 as SVGIG (reference sequence). V was pared by 5 bases and J by 5 bases, with 5 bases of the junction left unmatched. The CDR3 runs 12 residues. This CDR3 reads CAWEDRFYGYTF. CDR3 DNA sequence: TGTGCCTGGGAGGACAGGTTTTATGGCTACACCTTC.

The chain employs TRBV18 and TRBJ1-1; D may be TRBD1 (6 bases). This CDR3 contains 13 residues. V lost 5 bases and J 8 bases, leaving 15 bases between the germline ends. Germline V gene sequence: CDR1 KGHSH, CDR2 LQKENI. The CDR3 here is CASSSQGQGEAFF. CDR3 in DNA: TGTGCCAGCTCATCTCAAGGGCAGGGGGAAGCTTTCTTT.

The V gene is TRBV6-5, the J gene TRBJ1-3; D is unresolved. Looked up from germline, CDR1 is MNHEY and CDR2 is SVGAGI. Trimming removed 6 bases from V and 0 bases from J, with 6 bases in between. There are 13 residues in the CDR3. CDR3 DNA sequence: TGTGCCAGCAGACCCAGCTCTGGAAACACCATATATTTT. It encodes CASRPSSGNTIYF.

This clone was observed a single time. CDR3 sequence reads: CAWRRQGTQETQYF. The CDR3 DNA reads TGTGCCTGGAGGAGACAGGGGACCCAAGAGACCCAGTACTTC. The chain combines TRBV30 with TRBJ2-5, with TRBD1 matching over 8 bases. J was trimmed by 1 base and V by 3 bases; bases with no gene match: 4. CDR1 is GTSNPN, CDR2 SVGIG, per germline (reference sequence). This CDR3 has 14 residues.

This clone was observed once. This rearrangement joins TRBV7-9 to TRBJ2-7; TRBD2 matches 14 bases. CDR1 is SEHNR and CDR2 is FQNEAQ in the germline V gene (reference sequence). After removal of 4 bases from V and 5 bases from J, the junction contained 4 bases not matched to a gene. The CDR3 has 15 residues. In DNA form, the CDR3 reads TGTGCCAGCAGCTGGGAGGGACTAGCGGGGGACGAGCAGTACTTC. Protein: CASSWEGLAGDEQYF. Based on the CDR3 plus reference TRBV7-9 and TRBJ2-7, the full variable domain is DTGVSQNPRHKITKRGQNVTFRCDPISEHNRLYWYRQTLGQGPEFLTYFQNEAQLEKSRLLSDRFSAERPKGSFSTLEIQRTEQGDSAMYLCASSWEGLAGDEQYFGPGTRLTVT.

This clone was counted between two and nine times. V and J are TRBV6-1 and TRBJ1-3, with a possible D match to TRBD1 (5 bases). The CDR3 runs to 15 residues. Germline CDR1 reads MNHNS; CDR2 reads SASEGT. V was clipped by 8 bases and J by 2 bases, with 16 bases between them. CDR3 DNA sequence: TGTGCCAGCTCGCGCCCCCAGGGAACTGGAAACACCATATATTTT. Amino acid sequence: CASSRPQGTGNTIYF.

CDR3 sequence (DNA): TGTGCCAGCGTCCGGGACTATGGCTACACCTTC. The encoded protein is CASVRDYGYTF. The rearrangement links TRBV2 to TRBJ1-2; D gene ambiguous. Germline V gene data show CDR1 as SNHLY and CDR2 as FYNNEI. The V end lost 8 bases, the J end lost 3 bases, and 7 bases lay between the germline ends. The CDR3 covers 11 residues.